This T cell receptor (beta chain) was recovered during a study of control samples from healthy donors and cancer patients. J lost 2 bases, V lost 4 bases, and 5 bases had no gene match. The CDR3 consists of 16 residues. The germline V gene encodes CDR1 LNHNV and CDR2 YYDKDF (reference sequence). The method was immunoSEQ multiplex PCR; TCRdb's version includes in-frame clones alone and lacks a portion of them. The repertoire consists of 98,000 or so clones, with 88% occurring once and the leading ten covering approximately 15%. The chain uses TRBV15 and TRBJ1-4, with TRBD1 identical over 9 bases. The sequencing input was blood. This TCR derives from a woman aged 70-85 years in good health. DNA of the CDR3: TGTGCCACCAGCACCCCTGGGACAGGGACTAATGAAAAACTGTTTTTT. This codes for CATSTPGTGTNEKLFF.